The 6 T cell receptor beta chains below all came from one sample that was sequenced in a study of control samples from healthy donors and cancer patients. Sequenced by immunoSEQ multiplex PCR; TCRdb stores in-frame clones only, minus some. The sample contains 150,000 to 200,000 clones, 85% to 90% of which appear only once. Sequenced: blood. The source of these receptors is a woman aged 45 to 65 in good health.

V usage is TRBV19 and J usage is TRBJ2-1; tentatively, D is TRBD2 (7 bases). Germline values: CDR1 LNHDA, CDR2 SQIVND (reference sequence). The CDR3 is 15 amino acids. With 3 bases removed from V and 4 bases from J, the gap between germline ends came to 13 bases. CDR3 amino acids: CASSILGGPYNEQFF. For the CDR3, the DNA is TGTGCCAGTAGTATCTTGGGGGGGCCTTACAATGAGCAGTTCTTC.

The chain joins TRBV6-5 to TRBJ1-1; D remains ambiguous. Germline V CDR1 and CDR2: MNHEY, SVGAGI. V was cut by 2 bases and J by 2 bases, with 9 bases left in between. The CDR3 consists of 14 residues. The CDR3 sequence is CASSYDPPNTEAFF. For the CDR3, the DNA is TGTGCCAGCAGTTACGACCCCCCAAACACTGAAGCTTTCTTT.

The rearrangement uses TRBV7-2 and TRBJ1-5, with D possibly matching TRBD1 (6 bases). Germline assignment: CDR1 SGHTA and CDR2 FQGNSA. CDR3 length equals 14 residues. V was pared by 5 bases and J by 7 bases, with 15 bases between. The CDR3 sequence is CASSPRGGGQPQHF. The CDR3 DNA reads as TGTGCCAGCAGCCCCAGAGGGGGAGGACAGCCCCAGCATTTT.

The chain has TRBV30 and TRBJ2-7; D is possibly TRBD1 or TRBD2 (5 bases each). V shed 3 bases and J shed 4 bases, with 10 bases lying between them. Germline V gives CDR1 GTSNPN, CDR2 SVGIG (reference sequence). The CDR3 spans 12 residues. CDR3 in amino acids: CAWSARGYEQYF. DNA for the CDR3: TGTGCCTGGAGCGCGAGGGGTTACGAGCAGTACTTC.

The J gene is TRBJ2-5, the V gene TRBV6-5; a weak D match, TRBD1 (6 bases). CDR3 size: 15 residues. Germline V CDR1 and CDR2: MNHEY, SVGAGI. Trimming removed 6 bases from V and 2 bases from J, with 16 bases in between. The DNA of the CDR3 is TGTGCCAGCAGACCTCTAACAGGGCCGCAAGAGACCCAGTACTTC. Protein product: CASRPLTGPQETQYF.

The V call is TRBV7-2, the J call TRBJ1-4; D is possibly TRBD1 (5 bases). V was pared by 7 bases and J by 4 bases, with 13 bases between. The CDR3 is made up of 14 amino acids. Germline values: CDR1 SGHTA, CDR2 FQGNSA. CDR3 amino acids: CASTTGGGNEKLFF. The CDR3 DNA sequence: TGTGCCAGCACCACCGGGGGGGGTAATGAAAAACTGTTTTTT.